This TCR beta chain was sequenced in a study of CD8 T cells in ankylosing spondylitis. Study-wide findings and caveats: Previously reported in reactive arthritis synovial fluid and blood were some of the motif variants. What appeared characteristic of ankylosing spondylitis blood was a TCR beta motif of seven to nine highly homologous variants. Matched synovial fluid from ankylosing spondylitis patients was reported to be enriched for disease-linked clones.

Researchers built TCR beta libraries using quantitative 5'-RACE with molecular barcodes. TCRdb fed the 5' RACE reads into MiXCR, producing one record per CDR3 protein. The repertoire includes about 250,000 distinct CDR3 sequences, 15% to 20% of them detected once, and approximately 32% sits in the top ten. The ends were cut back, 6 bases at V and 3 bases at J, with 9 bases in the middle. CDR1 and CDR2 from the germline V gene are DFQATT and SNEGSKA (reference sequence). The CDR3 consists of 11 residues. This clonotype was observed many times. Its cognate antigen is unknown. Sequences were obtained from blood, either unsorted or a sorted T cell fraction (not recorded which). The chain couples TRBV20-1 to TRBJ2-7, with a possible D match to TRBD2 (6 bases). This sequence was found in a male donor with ankylosing spondylitis or in good health (not recorded which). The CDR3: CSAPGGYEQYF. Here the CDR3 DNA reads TGCAGTGCCCCCGGGGGCTACGAGCAGTACTTC.